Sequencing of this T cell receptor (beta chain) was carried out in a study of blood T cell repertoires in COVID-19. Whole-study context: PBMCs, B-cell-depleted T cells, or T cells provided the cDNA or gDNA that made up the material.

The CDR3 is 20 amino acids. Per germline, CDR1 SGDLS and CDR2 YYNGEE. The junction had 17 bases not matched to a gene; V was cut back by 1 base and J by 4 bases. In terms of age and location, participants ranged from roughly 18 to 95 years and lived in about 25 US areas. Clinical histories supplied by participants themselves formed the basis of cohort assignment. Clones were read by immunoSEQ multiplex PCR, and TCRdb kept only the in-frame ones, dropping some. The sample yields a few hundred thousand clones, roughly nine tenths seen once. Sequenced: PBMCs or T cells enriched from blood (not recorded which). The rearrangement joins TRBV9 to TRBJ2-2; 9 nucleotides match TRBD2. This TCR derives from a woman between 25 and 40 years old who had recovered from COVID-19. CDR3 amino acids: CASSVRGSSGGRVVTGELFF. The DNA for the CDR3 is TGTGCCAGCAGCGTAAGGGGAAGCAGCGGGGGGCGAGTGGTCACCGGGGAGCTGTTTTTT.